This paragraph reports one T cell receptor (beta chain). Its antigen is still unknown. These data come from a study of T cell clones after liver transplantation. Study overall: TCRbeta sequencing after a pre-transplant mixed lymphocyte reaction identified graft-donor-reactive clones, later tracked in post-transplant blood. Draws occurred before transplant, before withdrawal, and after complete or failed withdrawal. Findings of the study overall: Post-transplant, graft-donor-reactive CD4 TCRbeta sequences in blood dropped significantly in most of the 8 subjects. In two subjects, few donor cells limited the measurable donor-reactive repertoire.

TCRdb keeps only in-frame clones here, not all; method: immunoSEQ multiplex PCR. Of 90,000 to 120,000 clones in the sample, roughly 80% were seen once. CDR1 is SGHRS, CDR2 YFSETQ, per germline. V lost 4 bases, J lost 0 bases, and 14 bases lay in between. This CDR3 comprises 15 residues. This receptor was taken from a human donor who received a liver transplant. The specimen was CD4+ T cells from blood, collected before liver transplant. The chain carries TRBV5-1 and TRBJ2-7; D may be TRBD2 (6 bases). The CDR3 DNA is TGCGCCAGCAGCCGGACTACCCAGAGCTCCTACGAGCAGTACTTC. Translation gives CASSRTTQSSYEQYF.